Sequencing of this TCR beta chain was carried out in a study of identical twins (dated by TCRdb to 2016 to 2017). Regarding the research as a whole: To test whether fetal clonotypes persist, the study used deep sequencing on TCR alpha and beta repertoires from monozygotic twins, unrelated adults of various ages, and cord blood. Replicate twin experiments were performed at different times using different library preparation protocols to rule out contamination.

Study-wide conclusions, independent of this receptor: Conclusions relied on cross-sectional statistical analysis, since the same donors could not be followed over many years. Recombination models systematically underestimated out-of-frame TCR alpha sharing in monozygotic twins but agreed with sharing between unrelated individuals. Invariant T cells such as MAIT and iNKT could partly confound zero-insertion analyses, though diverse VJ usage argued against this for most clonotypes. Compared with coincidental sharing between unrelated individuals, out-of-frame TCR alpha sequences shared between twins showed an excess of sequences with low generation probability. Abundant cord blood beta clonotypes had fewer insertions, young adult naive repertoires showed a similar but weaker trend, and memory repertoires showed no such trend. The excess sharing between twins in beta out-of-frame sequences was weaker because fewer shared sequences reduced the signal-to-noise ratio.

This clonotype turned up a few times. There is no known antigen for this receptor. No base qualities exist here, and no much larger clone lies one base off it. Spanning cysteine to phenylalanine, the CDR3 consists of 14 amino acids. Here the CDR3 DNA is all that survives: 42 bases in frame from base 1. V and J are trimmed by 5 bases and 5 bases, and the gene matches miss 9 bases of the junction. Based on the germline V gene, the CDR1 and CDR2 sequences are SGHAT and FQNNGV. Library method: 5' RACE. Sequencing used an Illumina HiSeq 2000. A universal primer binding site was added through template switching, and the final cDNA carried a unique molecular identifier so that TCR cDNA molecules could be counted accurately. First-strand cDNA for TCR alpha and beta chains was synthesized from specific primers in the conserved constant-segment region. To control for contamination, each cDNA library was double barcoded with a SMART-Mk sample barcode plus Illumina barcodes. TruSeq adapter sequences and Illumina sample barcodes were added in two successive PCR steps. TCR alpha and beta cDNA libraries were sequenced on the Illumina HiSeq platform with custom primers. Processing in the source paper ran as follows. Unique molecular identifiers were extracted from raw reads with MiGEC, and CDR3 positions were determined with MiXCR. Recombination models were inferred per individual with the repgenHMM and IGoR tools using an EM algorithm. The tcR package in R was used for shared clonotype analysis, with sharing normalized by the product of cloneset sizes. To study raw recombination free of thymic and clonal selection effects, out-of-frame nonproductive sequences were analyzed. The raw public reads went through TCRdb reprocessing: fastp at Q25, MiXCR clone calling, in-frame beta chains kept. Each CDR3 protein gets just one entry, which takes the most common genes and DNA from the rows behind it. The V and J calls shown here were made by TCRdb, not taken from the authors' results. The sample data list over 15,000 distinct CDR3 sequences, and just under 70% of these were observed just once. 5.5% to 7% of the sample is held by the ten biggest clonotypes.

Only healthy Caucasian donors were included. Three pairs of female monozygotic twins, all aged roughly 18 to 29 years, were included in the twin cohort. Using Miltenyi CD45RO+ enrichment and human naive T-cell isolation kits, memory (CD45RO+) and naive T cells were isolated from PBMC. The specimen was memory (CD45RO+) T cells sorted from blood. The cell subset or site tag for this specimen amounts to: CD45RO+ enriched T cells. This TCR derives from a woman aged 18-29 years in good health. This table probably holds off-target reads from a library built for another chain. The receptor chain draws on TRBV11-2 and TRBJ2-7, with 7 central nucleotides matching TRBD2. This receptor carries the CDR3 CASSTRTRSHEQYF. At the DNA level, the sequence is TGTGCCAGCAGCACCCGGACTAGGTCCCACGAGCAGTACTTC.